This T cell receptor (beta chain) was found in a study of T cell changes during pregnancy in multiple sclerosis. Germline CDR1 and CDR2: SGDLS and YYNGEE. This CDR3 is 16 amino acids long. V gave up 4 bases and J gave up 3 bases, with 16 bases separating them. Produced via immunoSEQ multiplex PCR; TCRdb's table is partial and in-frame only. The sample has about 57,000 clones, almost 95% seen once. This chain uses TRBV9 with TRBJ2-2, with D possibly being TRBD1 (6 bases). The sample here was CD4+ T cells from peripheral blood mononuclear cells, taken in the third trimester of pregnancy. The clonotype was recovered from a female donor with multiple sclerosis, enrolled in a pregnancy study. CDR3 bases: TGTGCCAGCAGCCCCCAGCCCCGGACAGACACCGGGGAGCTGTTTTTT. Translated, it gives CASSPQPRTDTGELFF. Together with reference TRBV9 and TRBJ2-2, the CDR3 gives the full variable domain: DSGVTQTPKHLITATGQRVTLRCSPRSGDLSVYWYQQSLDQGLQFLIQYYNGEERAKGNILERFSAQQFPDLHSELNLSSLELGDSALYFCASSPQPRTDTGELFFGEGSRLTVL.